This passage covers 22 T cell receptor beta chains from one sample sequenced in a study of tissue T cells after allogeneic stem cell transplantation. The method was immunoSEQ multiplex PCR; TCRdb's version includes in-frame clones alone and lacks a portion of them. The sample has about 22,000 clones, just under 75% seen once. Sample: spleen. The receptors were gathered from a female BALB/c mouse in good health. The strain is characterized by the MHC haplotype H2-d.

A note on this clone: A read error may produce the germline difference seen at one junction end. Mouse gene names and germline throughout. The CDR3 end falls 1 residue outside the read, so it is completed with the germline J gene. The rearrangement joins TRBV13-2 to TRBJ2-7, with TRBD1 as a possible D gene (7 bases). Germline CDR1 reads NNHNN; CDR2 reads SYGAGS (reference sequence). CDR3 length equals 13 residues. CDR3 bases read: TGTGCCAGCAGTGAGGGGGCCCCTTATGAACAGTAC. It translates to CASSEGAPYEQY. In full, the CDR3 reads CASSEGAPYEQYF.

Only one count was recorded for this clone. Mouse germline and gene names are used. The read ends 1 residue early relative to the CDR3; the germline J gene fills the gap. The chain combines TRBV5 with TRBJ2-3, with D possibly matching TRBD2 (7 bases). Germline CDR1 is LGHNA and CDR2 is YNLKQL (reference sequence). V was trimmed by 1 base and J by 3 bases, leaving 11 bases between them. This CDR3 is built from 15 residues. CDR3 residues: CASSQAGGRAETLYF. CDR3 bases read: TGTGCCAGCAGCCAAGCTGGGGGCCGGGCAGAAACGCTGTAT.

As concerns this clone: The gene symbols are mouse symbols. The read is 1 residue too short to cover the CDR3 end, so that end is filled in from the germline J gene. V usage is TRBV3 and J usage is TRBJ2-7, with D possibly being TRBD1 (6 bases). The V gene lost 1 base and the J gene lost 0 bases, with 7 bases spanning the gap. Germline V gene data show CDR1 as SNHLY and CDR2 as FYNGKV (reference sequence). CDR3 length equals 14 residues. CDR3 protein: CASSLGDNSYEQYF. The CDR3 bases that were read are TGTGCCAGCAGCTTAGGGGACAACTCCTATGAACAGTAC.

For this clone: Any gene name here is a mouse gene name. The read finishes 1 residue shy of the CDR3 end, and the germline J gene is used to complete it. This chain connects TRBV16 to TRBJ2-3; 11 bases align to TRBD2. Germline V gene data show CDR1 as SGHSA and CDR2 as FRNQAP. CDR3 length: 16 amino acids. The V gene end was trimmed by 4 bases and the J gene end by 6 bases; junction bases not matched to a gene: 9. The sequenced part of the CDR3 DNA is TGTGCAAGCAGCTCCTACTGGGGGGGCGAGGGTGAAACGCTGTAT. Translated: CASSSYWGGEGETLY. The CDR3 in its entirety is CASSSYWGGEGETLYF.

Concerning this clone: Mouse germline and gene names are used. The read ends 1 residue early relative to the CDR3; the germline J gene fills the gap. The gene calls are TRBV31 and TRBJ2-3; possible D gene TRBD2, 7 bases. CDR3 length: 15 residues. Germline V gene lookup returns CDR1 GKSSPN and CDR2 SITVG. V gave up 0 bases and J gave up 0 bases, with 10 bases separating them. CDR3 sequence reads: CAWSLGGASAETLYF. The covered CDR3 bases are TGTGCCTGGAGTCTGGGGGGCGCGAGTGCAGAAACGCTGTAT.

This clone was seen more than once but under ten times. The gene symbols are mouse symbols. The read is 1 residue too short to cover the CDR3 end, so that end is filled in from the germline J gene. This chain links TRBV19 with TRBJ2-1; 9 bases match TRBD1. The CDR3 extends over 13 amino acids. Germline V gene data show CDR1 as FNHDT and CDR2 as SITEND (reference sequence). V lost 6 bases to trimming and J lost 6 bases; unmatched junction nucleotides: 4. The sequenced part of the CDR3 DNA is TGTGCCAGCAAAGGACAGGGGATTGCTGAGCAGTTC. Translating it yields CASKGQGIAEQF. The entire CDR3 is CASKGQGIAEQFF.

Of note for this clone: Gene names are mouse gene names. The observed sequence ends 1 residue before the CDR3 terminus, with the missing tail filled in from the germline J gene. The chain links TRBV13-1 to TRBJ1-6, with D perhaps TRBD1 (5 bases). TRBJ1-6 is placed among ORFs of uncertain function. The ends were cut back, 0 bases at V and 1 base at J, with 8 bases in the middle. The CDR3 is 16 amino acids. The germline V gene has CDR1 NSHNY and CDR2 SYGAGN. This chain's CDR3 is CASSDAEGSYNSPLYF. CDR3 DNA, as far as it was read: TGTGCCAGCAGTGATGCAGAGGGGTCCTATAATTCGCCCCTCTAC.

Concerning this clone: Its ends do not fully match the called genes, so a read error is possible. The genes are named according to mouse. The read stops 1 residue short of the end of the CDR3; the missing end is completed from the germline J gene. The chain joins TRBV29 to TRBJ2-5, with D uncertain. The germline V gene has CDR1 MSHET and CDR2 SYDVDS. This CDR3 region has 12 residues. The sequenced part of the CDR3 DNA is TGTGCTAGCAGTTCCAGCCAAGACGCCCAGTAC. This sequence encodes CASSSSQDAQY. The full-length CDR3 reads as CASSSSQDAQYF. Full variable domain (missing parts from reference TRBV29 and TRBJ2-5): DMKVTQMPRYLIKRMGENVLLECGQDMSHETMYWYRQDPGLGLQLIYISYDVDSNSEGDIPKGYRVSRKKREHFSLILDSAKTNQTSVYFCASSSSQDAQYFGPGTRLLVL.

About this clone itself: These gene names are mouse names. The read stops 1 residue short of the end of the CDR3; the missing end is completed from the germline J gene. The chain couples TRBV13-1 to TRBJ1-1; 8 bases are shared with TRBD1. The V gene end was trimmed by 6 bases and the J gene end by 3 bases; junction bases not matched to a gene: 4. This CDR3 is 13 amino acids long. Germline V gene sequence: CDR1 NSHNY, CDR2 SYGAGN. The CDR3 protein is CASKQTGDTEVFF. Incomplete CDR3 DNA: TGTGCCAGCAAACAGACAGGGGACACAGAAGTCTTC.

With respect to this clone: Any gene name here is a mouse gene name. The CDR3 end lies 1 residue beyond the end of the read and is filled in from the germline J gene. The V call is TRBV13-3, the J call TRBJ2-5, with 7 bases lining up with TRBD2. V shed 2 bases and J 5 bases; nucleotides not matched to a gene: 5. Per germline, CDR1 NNHDY and CDR2 SYVADS. This CDR3 contains 14 residues. CDR3 loop: CASSDGTATDTQYF. CDR3 DNA (partial): TGTGCCAGCAGTGACGGGACTGCGACAGACACCCAGTAC.

Comments on this clone: Mouse germline and gene names are used. CDR3 DNA (partial): TGTGCCAGCAGTGATGCGGGCAGGGGGGGAGAAACGCTGTAT. This sequence encodes CASSDAGRGGETLY. The CDR3, in full, reads CASSDAGRGGETLYF. The rearrangement uses TRBV13-1 and TRBJ2-3, with D possibly called TRBD1 or TRBD2 (7 bases each). The read comes to an end 1 residue before the CDR3 does, leaving the germline J gene to fill in the end. Germline values: CDR1 NSHNY, CDR2 SYGAGN. The V end lost 0 bases, the J end lost 5 bases, and 13 bases lay between the germline ends. This CDR3 comprises 15 residues.

In the case of this clone: Mouse germline and gene names are used. The read falls 1 residue short of the CDR3 end, and the missing part is taken from the germline J gene. This chain links TRBV24 with TRBJ1-4; D is uncertain. V was pared by 1 base and J by 0 bases, with 3 bases between. The CDR3 covers 14 residues. Germline CDR1 is KGHTA and CDR2 is FRNEEI. The CDR3 bases that were read are TGTGCCAGCAGTCTGTCCATTTCCAACGAAAGATTATTT. Protein sequence: CASSLSISNERLF. The whole CDR3 reads CASSLSISNERLFF.

To note about this clone: Gene names denote mouse genes. The sequenced fragment ends 1 residue before the CDR3 boundary, so the rest is inferred from the germline J gene. The V and J genes are TRBV1 and TRBJ1-6, with 11 positions matching TRBD1. TRBJ1-6 is placed among ORFs of uncertain function. J gave up 5 bases and V 5 bases, and 2 bases lay outside the gene matches. The CDR3 covers 15 residues. Looked up from germline, CDR1 is NSQYPW and CDR2 is LRSPGD (reference sequence). CDR3 DNA, as far as it was read: TGCACCTGCAGTCGGGACAGGGGGGATAATTCGCCCCTCTAC. Its translation: CTCSRDRGDNSPLY. The whole CDR3 protein is CTCSRDRGDNSPLYF.

As concerns this clone: Gene names refer to mouse genes. The read halts 1 residue ahead of the CDR3 end, with the missing end drawn from the germline J gene. The rearrangement uses TRBV14 and TRBJ1-4, with 7 positions matching TRBD1. CDR1 is SGHDT and CDR2 is FRDEAV in the germline V gene. The ends lost 2 bases at V and 0 bases at J; junction bases unmatched: 4. CDR3 size: 16 residues. This CDR3 reads CASSLPGQISNERLFF. CDR3 DNA (partial): TGTGCCAGCAGTTTACCGGGACAGATTTCCAACGAAAGATTATTT.

This clone was detected only once. Gene names are mouse gene names. The CDR3 end lies 1 residue beyond the end of the read and is filled in from the germline J gene. This chain uses TRBV13-1 with TRBJ2-4; possibly TRBD1 for D (6 bases). The germline V and J ends were trimmed by 5 bases and 1 base, with 14 bases remaining between them. Germline loops: CDR1 NSHNY, CDR2 SYGAGN. The CDR3 consists of 15 residues. The CDR3 sequence: CASSLTGRGQNTLYF. The CDR3 DNA, read in part, is TGTGCCAGCAGCCTTACAGGGAGGGGTCAAAACACCTTGTAC.

With regard to this clone: The genes are named according to mouse. The CDR3 extends 1 residue past the end of the read, so its final part is completed from the germline J gene. The chain is built from TRBV29 and TRBJ2-1; 7 bases are shared with TRBD1. Germline values: CDR1 MSHET, CDR2 SYDVDS. The CDR3 has 15 residues. Trimming took 2 bases from V and 5 from J; bases not matched to a gene: 6. This CDR3 is CASSLPDRWHAEQFF. Partial CDR3 DNA: TGTGCTAGCAGTTTACCGGACAGGTGGCATGCTGAGCAGTTC.

On this clone itself: Gene labels here are mouse ones. Read sequence stops 1 residue before the CDR3 end, and the germline J gene provides the missing end. V is TRBV13-3 and J is TRBJ2-5; no reliable D call. This CDR3 contains 14 residues. Looked up from germline, CDR1 is NNHDY and CDR2 is SYVADS. V dropped 2 bases and J dropped 1 base, with 8 bases sitting between them. CDR3 residues: CASSESVYQDTQYF. Incomplete CDR3 DNA: TGTGCCAGCAGTGAGTCAGTCTACCAAGACACCCAGTAC.

Regarding this clone: Gene names are the mouse ones. The missing CDR3 end, 1 residue past where the read stops, is filled in from the germline J gene. This chain joins TRBV13-2 and TRBJ2-1; 11 nucleotides line up with TRBD2. The germline gives CDR1 NNHNN, CDR2 SYGAGS (reference sequence). This CDR3 region has 17 residues. V gave up 0 bases and J gave up 6 bases; unmatched junction bases: 8. CDR3 protein: CASGDERTGGALAEQFF. The CDR3 DNA, read in part, is TGTGCCAGCGGTGATGAAAGAACTGGGGGGGCGCTTGCTGAGCAGTTC.

Turning to this clone: Germline and genes: mouse. The sequenced CDR3 bases are TGTGCCAGCAGTCCAGGGGAGGGATGGAACACAGAAGTCTTC. This translates into CASSPGEGWNTEVF. The whole CDR3 is CASSPGEGWNTEVFF. The J gene is TRBJ1-1, the V gene TRBV13-3; a weak D match, TRBD1 (6 bases). Read data end 1 residue before the CDR3 end; the end is taken from the germline J gene. The CDR3 extends over 15 amino acids. V lost 4 bases to trimming and J lost 1 base, with 14 bases between them. CDR1 is NNHDY, CDR2 SYVADS, per germline.

For this clone: The genes are named according to mouse. The read gets to within 1 residue of the CDR3 end, and the germline J gene fills in the rest. The chain combines TRBV4 with TRBJ1-1, with 8 bases lining up with TRBD1. With V trimmed by 5 bases and J by 1 base, 3 bases remained unmatched. The germline V gene encodes CDR1 LGHDT and CDR2 YNNKQL (reference sequence). The length of the CDR3 is 14 residues. CDR3 region: CASSPGTGNTEVFF. Incomplete CDR3 DNA: TGTGCCAGCAGCCCTGGGACAGGGAACACAGAAGTCTTC. The complete variable domain, with remaining parts taken from reference TRBV4 and TRBJ1-1, reads ETAVFQTPNYHVTQVGNEVSFNCKQTLGHDTMYWYKQDSKKLLKIMFSYNNKQLIVNETVPRRFSPQSSDKAHLNLRIKSVEPEDSAVYLCASSPGTGNTEVFFGKGTRLTVV.

Comment on this clone: Genes and germline come from the mouse. The observed sequence ends 1 residue before the CDR3 terminus, with the missing tail filled in from the germline J gene. The J gene is TRBJ1-1, the V gene TRBV17; 11 bases align to TRBD1. Germline trimming cut 4 bases from V and 2 bases from J; bases unmatched to any gene: 3. This CDR3 has 15 amino acids. CDR1 is MNHDT and CDR2 is YYDKIL in the germline V gene. CDR3 region: CASSKDRGPNTEVFF. Partial CDR3 DNA: TGTGCTAGCAGTAAGGACAGGGGGCCTAACACAGAAGTCTTC.

To note about this clone: The germline and genes are mouse ones. The chain's CDR3 is CAWSLSGWGVAETLYF. The part of the CDR3 DNA that was read is TGTGCCTGGAGTCTAAGCGGCTGGGGGGTTGCAGAAACGCTGTAT. This chain connects TRBV31 to TRBJ2-3; TRBD2 aligns across 8 bases. The sequenced fragment ends 1 residue before the CDR3 boundary, so the rest is inferred from the germline J gene. V lost 0 bases to trimming and J lost 2 bases; unmatched junction nucleotides: 7. This CDR3 has 16 residues. Germline CDR1 reads GKSSPN; CDR2 reads SITVG. Drawing the rest from reference TRBV31 and TRBJ2-3, the complete variable domain is AQTIHQWPVAEIKAVGSPLSLGCTIKGKSSPNLYWYWQATGGTLQQLFYSITVGQVESVVQLNLSASRPKDDQFILSTEKLLLSHSGFYLCAWSLSGWGVAETLYFGSGTRLTVL.